This is a list of T cell receptor beta chains from one sample in a study of blood T cell repertoires in COVID-19. TCRdb's table, derived via immunoSEQ multiplex PCR, lists solely in-frame clones and lacks some. The sample holds under 200,000 clones; around 90% are singletons and the top ten take roughly 4.5%. Sequencing input: peripheral blood. The receptor set was obtained from a man between 18 and 35 years old with COVID-19, enrolled during active disease. CDR3s include the opening cysteine and the closing phenylalanine or tryptophan. D genes are given only for firm matches. Not all rows give a size; the values are once, few, many and, for expanded clones, a class.

v_gene	abundance	d_gene	j_gene	CDR3nt	CDR3aa
TRBV18	.	TRBD2	TRBJ2-3	TGTGCCAGCTCACCACCAGCGGGAAGCACAGATACGCAGTATTTT	CASSPPAGSTDTQYF
TRBV5-1	once	TRBD1	TRBJ2-7	TGCGCCAGCAGCTACTCCGGGACAGGGGTACTCGAGCAGTACTTC	CASSYSGTGVLEQYF
TRBV9	.	.	TRBJ1-3	TGTGCCAGCAGCGTAGGGGCCCGCGGGGGGCAAGGAAACACCATATATTTT	CASSVGARGGQGNTIYF
TRBV12-3/TRBV12-4	once	TRBD2	TRBJ2-7	TGTGCCAGCAGTTTTGCGGGAGAAGGCGAGCAGTACTTC	CASSFAGEGEQYF
TRBV4-3	.	.	TRBJ2-7	TGCGCCAGCAGCCAACTTATGAGCTCCTACGAGCAGTACTTC	CASSQLMSSYEQYF
TRBV19	.	TRBD1	TRBJ2-1	TGTGCCAGTAGCAGGTGGGACAGGGAGGAAAATGAGCAGTTCTTC	CASSRWDREENEQFF
TRBV19	.	.	TRBJ1-2	TGTGCCAGTAGTATAGCCCAGGGCCAGGCAGGTAGAAGGAACTATGGCTACACCTTC	CASSIAQGQAGRRNYGYTF
TRBV30	.	.	TRBJ1-2	TGTGCCTGGAGTCTGAAAGCCGTAAGTCACTACACCTTC	CAWSLKAVSHYTF
TRBV9	.	TRBD2	TRBJ2-7	TGTGCCAGCAGCCCGGAGGCTAGCGGATACGAGCAGTACTTC	CASSPEASGYEQYF
TRBV4-3	.	TRBD2	TRBJ2-7	TGCGCCAGCAGCCAATCCCTGACTAGCGGGAGGGCCTACGAGCAGTACTTC	CASSQSLTSGRAYEQYF
TRBV7-8	.	TRBD1	TRBJ2-7	TGTGCCAGCAGCTTGGCTCCGGGACAGGGACCGACCTACGAGCAGTACTTC	CASSLAPGQGPTYEQYF
TRBV5-4	.	.	TRBJ2-7	TGTGCCAGCAGCTTGCGGGGCGGGACCCACTACGAGCAGTACTTC	CASSLRGGTHYEQYF
TRBV11-3	once	.	TRBJ2-2	TGTGCCTCCGGGACAACGAACACCGGGGAGCTGTTTTTT	CASGTTNTGELFF
TRBV29-1	.	.	TRBJ1-1	TGCAGCGTTGGACGGGGAGTCAACACTGAAGCTTTCTTT	CSVGRGVNTEAFF
TRBV9	.	TRBD2	TRBJ2-7	TGTGCCAGCAGCGGGGGACTAGCGGGTTCCGAGCAGTACTTC	CASSGGLAGSEQYF
TRBV6-2/TRBV6-3	.	TRBD1	TRBJ2-2	TGTGCCAGCAGTTACAGGGACAGAAGCTTACACACCGGGGAGCTGTTTTTT	CASSYRDRSLHTGELFF
TRBV29-1	few	.	TRBJ2-1	TGCAGCGTCGGAACAGGTTACAATGAGCAGTTCTTC	CSVGTGYNEQFF
TRBV6-4	.	TRBD2	TRBJ2-1	TGTGCCAGCAGTGACGGGACTAGCGGGAGGGCCAGGGGAAATGAGCAGTTCTTC	CASSDGTSGRARGNEQFF
TRBV7-8	once	TRBD2	TRBJ2-7	TGTGCCAGCAGCTTTCGGCGGGAGCAGACCTACGAGCAGTACTTC	CASSFRREQTYEQYF
TRBV7-7	.	TRBD1	TRBJ1-6	TGTGCCAGCAGCCCCCGTTACAGGGGCCCCCATAATTCACCCCTCCACTTT	CASSPRYRGPHNSPLHF
TRBV28	.	.	TRBJ1-5	TGTGCCAGCAGTTTGGACGGGGGTCATCAGCCCCAGCATTTT	CASSLDGGHQPQHF
TRBV9	.	TRBD1	TRBJ1-5	TGTGCCAGCAGCGCACAGGGGGAGGACAATCAGCCCCAGCATTTT	CASSAQGEDNQPQHF
TRBV12-5	.	TRBD1	TRBJ2-5	TGTGCTAGTGGTGAGCAAGGGACAGGGCAAGAGACCCAGTACTTC	CASGEQGTGQETQYF
TRBV15	.	TRBD1	TRBJ1-1	TGTGCCACCAGCGGGGACAGGGGGAACACTGAAGCTTTCTTT	CATSGDRGNTEAFF
TRBV7-2	.	TRBD1	TRBJ2-7	TGTGCCAGCAGCTTGACCGGGACAGGGAACGAGCAGTACTTC	CASSLTGTGNEQYF
TRBV7-9	.	.	TRBJ2-1	TGTGCCAGCAGCCCGACCGCCCCCGGGATCCCGGAATACAATGAGCAGTTCTTC	CASSPTAPGIPEYNEQFF
TRBV5-1	.	TRBD2	TRBJ2-1	TGCGCCAGCAGCTTGGTGGGTGCGGGAGGGGGCAATGAGCAGTTCTTC	CASSLVGAGGGNEQFF
TRBV27	.	.	TRBJ2-1	TGTGCCAGCAGTTTGTCGAGGACATCCGTAAGCTCCTACAATGAGCAGTTCTTC	CASSLSRTSVSSYNEQFF
TRBV9	.	TRBD1	TRBJ2-5	TGTGCCAGCAGTGCGACGACAGGGTTTGGGGAGACCCAGTACTTC	CASSATTGFGETQYF
TRBV5-1	.	TRBD2	TRBJ2-7	TGCGCCAGCAGCTTGGATGCTAGCGGGATTTCCTACGAGCAGTACTTC	CASSLDASGISYEQYF
TRBV9	.	.	TRBJ2-2	TGTGCCAGCAGCGCGAGGAGGCCTCCGAACACCGGGGAGCTGTTTTTT	CASSARRPPNTGELFF
TRBV6-5	few	.	TRBJ2-7	TGTGCCAGCAGTCCCAACTTCTACGAGCAGTACTTC	CASSPNFYEQYF
TRBV18	once	TRBD1	TRBJ1-5	TGTGCCAGCTCATCCTCCCCCCGGGACAGGGGCAATCAGCCCCAGCATTTT	CASSSSPRDRGNQPQHF
TRBV2	.	TRBD2	TRBJ2-7	TGTGCCAGCAGTTTTGGACTAGCGGAGTACTACGAGCAGTACTTC	CASSFGLAEYYEQYF
TRBV5-4	once	.	TRBJ1-2	TGTGCCAGCAGCTTGGTTGTAGGGGAGGCCTATGGCTACACCTTC	CASSLVVGEAYGYTF
TRBV7-3	.	TRBD2	TRBJ2-1	TGTGCCAGCAGCTTAACGGCTAGCGGAGGGACCTACAATGAGCAGTTCTTC	CASSLTASGGTYNEQFF
TRBV6-1	.	.	TRBJ2-7	TGTGCCAGCAGTGAAGCGACAGCAGCCTACGAGCAGTACTTC	CASSEATAAYEQYF
TRBV9	.	.	TRBJ2-2	TGTGCCAGCAGCCGGAGGGGGAACACCGGGGAGCTGTTTTTT	CASSRRGNTGELFF
TRBV12-3/TRBV12-4	.	.	TRBJ2-1	TGTGCCAGCAGTTTAGGCACAAAGCAGTTCTTC	CASSLGTKQFF
TRBV19	.	TRBD1	TRBJ2-2	TGTGCCAGTAGGACCGGGACAGGGTTGGGGGAGCTGTTTTTT	CASRTGTGLGELFF
TRBV9	.	.	TRBJ2-1	TGTGCCAGCGCGGGTAATGAGCAGTTCTTC	CASAGNEQFF
TRBV6-2/TRBV6-3	few	.	TRBJ2-7	TGTGCCAGCAGTTACTCGACTGAATACGAGCAGTACTTC	CASSYSTEYEQYF
TRBV9	.	TRBD2	TRBJ2-2	TGTGCCAGCCCTACTAGCGGGAGTGCCGGGGAGCTGTTTTTT	CASPTSGSAGELFF
TRBV13	.	.	TRBJ1-6	TGTGCCAGCAGCCCCGGTGGTCAGGGTTCTTGGTCACCCCTCCACTTT	CASSPGGQGSWSPLHF
TRBV5-8	.	TRBD1	TRBJ1-2	TGTGCCAGCAGCTCCCGGACAGGGGGGATCTATGGCTACACCTTC	CASSSRTGGIYGYTF
TRBV6-2/TRBV6-3	once	.	TRBJ2-3	TGTGCCAGCAGCCGACTAGCAGATACGCAGTATTTT	CASSRLADTQYF
TRBV9	.	TRBD2	TRBJ2-1	TGTGCCAGCAGCGGTAGCGGGAGGGTGGGGAATGAGCAGTTCTTC	CASSGSGRVGNEQFF
TRBV18	.	TRBD1	TRBJ2-1	TGTGCCAGCTCGACAGGGGTCGCGAATGAGCAGTTCTTC	CASSTGVANEQFF
TRBV4-1	.	TRBD2	TRBJ2-3	TGCGCCAGCAGCTTAGGCCTAGCGGGAGGGGATACGCAGTATTTT	CASSLGLAGGDTQYF
TRBV14	.	.	TRBJ2-7	TGTGCCAGCAGCCATGCAGCGAACAGGGCCTACGAGCAGTACTTC	CASSHAANRAYEQYF
TRBV19	.	TRBD1	TRBJ2-7	TGTGCCAGTAGTTCCTCAGGGGCAGGGGGCAACGAGCAGTACTTC	CASSSSGAGGNEQYF
TRBV28	once	TRBD2	TRBJ2-1	TGTGCCAGCAGTTTATTTGTAGGGACTAGTGACAATGAGCAGTTCTTC	CASSLFVGTSDNEQFF
TRBV28	.	.	TRBJ1-2	TGTGCCAGCGGATCAGGGAATGGAGGCTACACCTTC	CASGSGNGGYTF
TRBV3-1/TRBV3-2	.	TRBD2	TRBJ2-1	TGTGCCAGCGCCCCGGGCGTAGCGGGTCGCATGGCGAATGAGCAGTTCTTC	CASAPGVAGRMANEQFF
TRBV16	once	TRBD1	TRBJ2-2	TGTGCCAGCAGCCGCGGGACAGGCGCCCTTACCGGGGAGCTGTTTTTT	CASSRGTGALTGELFF